This T cell receptor beta chain was sequenced in a study of T cell repertoires in cytomegalovirus infection. In the study overall: Public TCR beta signatures marked donors with CMV infection and the matching HLA.

Each CDR3 protein is one row after TCRdb ran MiXCR on the reads. Of about 700,000 distinct CDR3 sequences in the sample, around 32% were seen once. CDR3 length: 13 residues. The V gene lost 8 bases and the J gene lost 5 bases, with 13 bases spanning the gap. Germline V gene data show CDR1 as MNHEY and CDR2 as SVGAGI. On this clonotype: Its antigen is currently unknown.

Sequencing used cultured PBMCs, obtained from culture after CMV antigen stimulation. V and J are TRBV6-5 and TRBJ1-5; D remains ambiguous. The sequence was collected from a human donor in good health (CMV status not recorded). Some clones in this sample may be carry-over from other donors' samples. The CDR3 region has the DNA TGTGCCAGCGGCCGGGTAGAGGATCAGCCCCAGCATTTT. This codes for CASGRVEDQPQHF.